This T cell receptor beta chain was sequenced in a study of control samples from healthy donors and cancer patients (dated by TCRdb to between 2020 and 2021). Libraries came from the immunoSEQ multiplex PCR assay. TCRdb re-hosts the immuneACCESS table, in-frame sequences only. Its copies lack some clones; in the studies checked, an unresolved V gene accounts for under half of them, and the cause for the rest is not known. Within this sample are roughly 84,000 clones, with roughly 89% of them counted one time only. Approximately 15% of the sample rests with the top ten. Counted from cysteine to phenylalanine, this CDR3 has 14 amino acids. The DNA shown is the 42-base CDR3, in frame from base 1. CDR1 and CDR2 are drawn from the germline V gene: LGHNA, YNFKEQ. With regard to this clone: The antigen it binds to is not known. Relative to the germline gene, one junction end is altered; a read error may explain this.

The sequencing input was blood. The clonotype originates from a man in his forties or fifties in good health. The chain is encoded by TRBV4-2 joined to TRBJ2-2; the D gene cannot be named for sure. Here is the DNA: TGTGCCAGCAGCCAAGTCGCGAAGACCGGGGAGCTGTTTTTT. Translation gives CASSQVAKTGELFF.